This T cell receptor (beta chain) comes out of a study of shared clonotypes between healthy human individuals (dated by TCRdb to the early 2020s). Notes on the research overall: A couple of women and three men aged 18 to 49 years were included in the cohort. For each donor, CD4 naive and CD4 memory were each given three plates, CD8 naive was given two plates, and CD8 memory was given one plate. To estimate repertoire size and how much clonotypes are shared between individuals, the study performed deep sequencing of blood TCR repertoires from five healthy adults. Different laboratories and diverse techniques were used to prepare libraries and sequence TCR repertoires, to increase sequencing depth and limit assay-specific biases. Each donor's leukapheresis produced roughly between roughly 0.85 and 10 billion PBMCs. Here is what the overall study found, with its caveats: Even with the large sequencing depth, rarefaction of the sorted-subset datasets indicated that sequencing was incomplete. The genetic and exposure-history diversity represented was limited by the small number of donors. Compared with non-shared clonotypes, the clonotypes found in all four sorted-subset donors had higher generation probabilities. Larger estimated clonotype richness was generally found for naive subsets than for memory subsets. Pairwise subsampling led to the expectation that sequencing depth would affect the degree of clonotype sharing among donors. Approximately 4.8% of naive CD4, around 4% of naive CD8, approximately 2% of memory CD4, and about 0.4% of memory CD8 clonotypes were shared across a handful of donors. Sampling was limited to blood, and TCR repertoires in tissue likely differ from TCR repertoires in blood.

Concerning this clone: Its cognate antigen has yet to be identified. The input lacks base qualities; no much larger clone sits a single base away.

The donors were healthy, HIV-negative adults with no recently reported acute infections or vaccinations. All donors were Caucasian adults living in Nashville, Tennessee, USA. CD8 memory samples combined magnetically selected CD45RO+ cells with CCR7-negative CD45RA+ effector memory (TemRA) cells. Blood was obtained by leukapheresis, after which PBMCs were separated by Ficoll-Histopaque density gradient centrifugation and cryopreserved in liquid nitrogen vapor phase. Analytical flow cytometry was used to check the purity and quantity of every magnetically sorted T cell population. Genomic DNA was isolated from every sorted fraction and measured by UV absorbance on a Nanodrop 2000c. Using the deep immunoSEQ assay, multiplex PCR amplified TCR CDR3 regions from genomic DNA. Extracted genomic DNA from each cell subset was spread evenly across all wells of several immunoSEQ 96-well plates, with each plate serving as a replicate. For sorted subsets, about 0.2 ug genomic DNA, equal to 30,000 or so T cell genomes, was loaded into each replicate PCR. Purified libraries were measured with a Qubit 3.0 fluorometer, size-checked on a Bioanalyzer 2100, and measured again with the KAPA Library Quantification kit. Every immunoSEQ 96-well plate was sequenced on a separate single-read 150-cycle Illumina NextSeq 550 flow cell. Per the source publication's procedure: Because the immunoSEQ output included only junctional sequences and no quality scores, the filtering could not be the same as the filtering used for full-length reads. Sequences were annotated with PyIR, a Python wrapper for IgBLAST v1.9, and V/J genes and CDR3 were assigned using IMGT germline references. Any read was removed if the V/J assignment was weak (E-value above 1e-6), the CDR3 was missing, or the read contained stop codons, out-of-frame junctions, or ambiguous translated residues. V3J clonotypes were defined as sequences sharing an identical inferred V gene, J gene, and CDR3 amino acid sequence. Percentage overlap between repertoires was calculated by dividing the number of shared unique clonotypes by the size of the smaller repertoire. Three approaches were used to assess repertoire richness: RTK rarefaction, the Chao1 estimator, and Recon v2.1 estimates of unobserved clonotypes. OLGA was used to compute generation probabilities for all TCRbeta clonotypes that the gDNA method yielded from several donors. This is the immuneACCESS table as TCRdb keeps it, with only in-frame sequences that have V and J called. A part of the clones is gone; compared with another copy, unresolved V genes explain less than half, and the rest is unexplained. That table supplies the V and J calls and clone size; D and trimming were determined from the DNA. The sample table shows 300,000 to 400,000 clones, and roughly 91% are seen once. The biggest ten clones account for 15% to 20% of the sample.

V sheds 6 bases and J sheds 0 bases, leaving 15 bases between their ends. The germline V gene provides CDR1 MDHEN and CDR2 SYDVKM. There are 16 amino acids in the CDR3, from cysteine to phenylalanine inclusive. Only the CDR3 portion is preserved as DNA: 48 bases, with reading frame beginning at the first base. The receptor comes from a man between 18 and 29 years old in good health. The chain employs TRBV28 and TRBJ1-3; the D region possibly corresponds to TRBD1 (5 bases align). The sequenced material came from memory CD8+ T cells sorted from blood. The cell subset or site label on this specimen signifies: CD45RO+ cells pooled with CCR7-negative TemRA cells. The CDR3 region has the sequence CASRRTGTFSGNTIYF. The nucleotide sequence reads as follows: TGTGCCAGCAGACGGACGGGGACCTTCTCTGGAAACACCATATATTTT.